The clone carrying this T cell receptor (beta chain) occurred a few times. These data originate in a study of blood T cells in healthy people across ages. This CDR3 region has 15 residues. The V gene end was trimmed by 5 bases and the J gene end by 4 bases; junction bases not matched to a gene: 4. Germline CDR1 is SQVTM and CDR2 is ANQGSEA. Sample-barcoded 5' priming and a J-beta primer mix drove a second PCR of about 7 to 11 cycles. MiXCR was run by TCRdb on the 5' RACE reads, yielding one entry per CDR3 protein. The data hold approximately 780,000 distinct CDR3 sequences, with under 30% observed a single time. The same data also went into a second study, on T cells of mothers and their children.

This TCR was sampled from a boy aged 5 to 17 in good health. Sequenced input: blood. V is TRBV29-1 and J is TRBJ2-3; TRBD2 aligns across 15 bases. CDR3 DNA: TGCAGCGTTTCCGGGACTAGCGGGGGGCCAGATACGCAGTATTTT. This encodes CSVSGTSGGPDTQYF.